These T cell receptor beta chains were read from a single sample in a study of beta chain features in type 1 diabetes. Method: immunoSEQ multiplex PCR; TCRdb's copy keeps in-frame clones and lacks some. The sample records hundreds of thousands of clones, roughly 8% being singletons. The sequenced sample consisted of central memory CD4+ T cells from blood. Receptors were obtained from a woman aged 18-29 years in good health. Both conserved end residues are part of each CDR3. The order of the fields is V gene, clone size, J gene, D gene, CDR3 protein, CDR3 DNA. D genes are given only for firm matches. Clone size appears in some rows only: once, few, many, or a class for an expanded clone.

v_call: TRBV5-4
clone_size: .
j_call: TRBJ2-7
d_call: TRBD1
cdr3_aa: CASSWGWDRGSSEQYF
cdr3_nt: TGTGCCAGCAGCTGGGGGTGGGACAGAGGTTCGAGTGAGCAGTACTTC

v_call: TRBV6-6
clone_size: .
j_call: TRBJ2-4
d_call: TRBD2
cdr3_aa: CASSALTSGKNIQYF
cdr3_nt: TGTGCCAGCAGCGCCCTCACTAGCGGGAAAAACATTCAGTACTTC

v_call: TRBV4-3
clone_size: .
j_call: TRBJ1-4
d_call: .
cdr3_aa: CASLEKLFF
cdr3_nt: TGCGCCAGCCTAGAAAAACTGTTTTTT

v_call: TRBV5-4
clone_size: few
j_call: TRBJ2-2
d_call: TRBD1
cdr3_aa: CASSPFRDRDTGELFF
cdr3_nt: TGTGCCAGCAGTCCTTTCCGGGACAGAGACACCGGGGAGCTGTTTTTT

v_call: TRBV5-4
clone_size: few
j_call: TRBJ2-1
d_call: TRBD2
cdr3_aa: CASSLREGASYNEQFF
cdr3_nt: TGTGCCAGCAGCTTGCGGGAGGGAGCCTCCTACAATGAGCAGTTCTTC

v_call: TRBV5-1
clone_size: .
j_call: TRBJ2-3
d_call: .
cdr3_aa: CASSFPQTDTQYF
cdr3_nt: TGCGCCAGCAGCTTTCCCCAGACAGATACGCAGTATTTT

v_call: TRBV4-1
clone_size: few
j_call: TRBJ2-6
d_call: .
cdr3_aa: CASSDQPGANVLTF
cdr3_nt: TGCGCCAGCAGCGACCAGCCTGGGGCCAACGTCCTGACTTTC

v_call: TRBV11-2
clone_size: few
j_call: TRBJ2-3
d_call: .
cdr3_aa: CASSLVEADTQYF
cdr3_nt: TGTGCCAGCAGCTTAGTGGAGGCAGATACGCAGTATTTT

v_call: TRBV28
clone_size: many
j_call: TRBJ2-1
d_call: .
cdr3_aa: CASSLGGTNEQFF
cdr3_nt: TGTGCCAGCAGTTTAGGGGGAACCAATGAGCAGTTCTTC

v_call: TRBV5-8
clone_size: few
j_call: TRBJ2-3
d_call: TRBD2
cdr3_aa: CASSFSGDGTDTQYF
cdr3_nt: TGTGCCAGCAGCTTTAGCGGGGACGGCACAGATACGCAGTATTTT

v_call: TRBV28
clone_size: few
j_call: TRBJ1-1
d_call: .
cdr3_aa: CASSPASLNTEAFF
cdr3_nt: TGTGCCAGCAGTCCTGCTAGTCTGAACACTGAAGCTTTCTTT

v_call: TRBV19
clone_size: .
j_call: TRBJ2-7
d_call: TRBD1
cdr3_aa: CASSRRLPGQGSYEQYF
cdr3_nt: TGTGCCAGTAGTAGGCGGTTGCCGGGACAGGGATCCTACGAGCAGTACTTC

v_call: TRBV4-3
clone_size: few
j_call: TRBJ1-1
d_call: .
cdr3_aa: CASSQEPTANTEAFF
cdr3_nt: TGCGCCAGCAGCCAAGAACCGACAGCGAACACTGAAGCTTTCTTT

v_call: TRBV7-2
clone_size: few
j_call: TRBJ2-1
d_call: .
cdr3_aa: CASSSISRDYEQFF
cdr3_nt: TGTGCCAGCAGCTCCATATCGAGGGACTATGAGCAGTTCTTC

v_call: TRBV20-1
clone_size: few
j_call: TRBJ1-1
d_call: .
cdr3_aa: CSARGGTEAFF
cdr3_nt: TGCAGTGCTAGAGGGGGGACAGAAGCTTTCTTT

v_call: TRBV2
clone_size: many
j_call: TRBJ2-3
d_call: .
cdr3_aa: CASSEGHHTQYF
cdr3_nt: TGTGCCAGCAGTGAAGGACACCATACGCAGTATTTT

v_call: TRBV19
clone_size: few
j_call: TRBJ1-4
d_call: .
cdr3_aa: CASKETGIEKLFF
cdr3_nt: TGTGCCAGTAAGGAGACGGGAATTGAAAAACTGTTTTTT

v_call: TRBV7-9
clone_size: .
j_call: TRBJ1-4
d_call: .
cdr3_aa: CASSPPGSVREKLFF
cdr3_nt: TGTGCCAGCAGTCCCCCGGGGAGCGTGAGAGAAAAACTGTTTTTT

v_call: TRBV27
clone_size: few
j_call: TRBJ2-7
d_call: .
cdr3_aa: CASSLLPGSREQYF
cdr3_nt: TGTGCCAGCAGTTTACTCCCGGGTTCGAGGGAGCAGTACTTC

v_call: TRBV7-8
clone_size: few
j_call: TRBJ1-4
d_call: .
cdr3_aa: CASSPVGGLFDEKLFF
cdr3_nt: TGTGCCAGCAGCCCCGTCGGGGGGCTCTTCGATGAAAAACTGTTTTTT

v_call: TRBV9
clone_size: .
j_call: TRBJ2-2
d_call: .
cdr3_aa: CASSVVSTGELFF
cdr3_nt: TGTGCCAGCAGCGTAGTTAGTACCGGGGAGCTGTTTTTT

v_call: TRBV6-1
clone_size: .
j_call: TRBJ2-3
d_call: .
cdr3_aa: CASREQVSTDTQYF
cdr3_nt: TGTGCCAGCAGGGAACAGGTTAGCACAGATACGCAGTATTTT

v_call: TRBV13
clone_size: few
j_call: TRBJ2-7
d_call: TRBD2
cdr3_aa: CASSLRLAGVTDEQYF
cdr3_nt: TGTGCCAGCAGCCTGCGACTAGCGGGAGTTACAGACGAGCAGTACTTC

v_call: TRBV25-1
clone_size: .
j_call: TRBJ2-2
d_call: .
cdr3_aa: CASSGMGPTGHTGELFF
cdr3_nt: TGTGCCAGCAGTGGGATGGGACCAACTGGCCACACCGGGGAGCTGTTTTTT

v_call: TRBV18
clone_size: many
j_call: TRBJ2-1
d_call: TRBD2
cdr3_aa: CASSPRLAGGLNEQFF
cdr3_nt: TGTGCCAGCTCACCACGACTAGCGGGAGGACTCAATGAGCAGTTCTTC

v_call: TRBV11-2
clone_size: few
j_call: TRBJ2-7
d_call: .
cdr3_aa: CASSFLIGGSSYEQYF
cdr3_nt: TGTGCCAGCAGCTTCCTGATAGGGGGGAGCTCCTACGAGCAGTACTTC

v_call: TRBV4-2
clone_size: .
j_call: TRBJ2-1
d_call: .
cdr3_aa: CASSYPRGGDNEQFF
cdr3_nt: TGTGCCAGCAGCTATCCGAGAGGAGGGGACAATGAGCAGTTCTTC

v_call: TRBV5-4
clone_size: .
j_call: TRBJ2-1
d_call: TRBD2
cdr3_aa: CASSLLTSIEQFF
cdr3_nt: TGTGCCAGCAGCTTATTGACTAGCATAGAGCAGTTCTTC

v_call: TRBV4-3
clone_size: few
j_call: TRBJ1-1
d_call: TRBD1
cdr3_aa: CASSQGTVKVAEAFF
cdr3_nt: TGCGCCAGCAGCCAGGGGACAGTTAAGGTCGCTGAAGCTTTCTTT

v_call: TRBV11-2
clone_size: .
j_call: TRBJ1-3
d_call: .
cdr3_aa: CASIGSGNTIYF
cdr3_nt: TGTGCCAGCATCGGCTCTGGAAACACCATATATTTT

v_call: TRBV5-8
clone_size: many
j_call: TRBJ2-3
d_call: .
cdr3_aa: CASSLAWGRSTDTQYF
cdr3_nt: TGTGCCAGCAGCTTGGCCTGGGGGAGGAGTACAGATACGCAGTATTTT

v_call: TRBV5-4
clone_size: .
j_call: TRBJ2-6
d_call: .
cdr3_aa: CASSPTGPGANVLTF
cdr3_nt: TGTGCCAGCAGCCCAACAGGCCCTGGGGCCAACGTCCTGACTTTC

v_call: TRBV7-6
clone_size: few
j_call: TRBJ2-7
d_call: .
cdr3_aa: CASSLVAGDSYEQYF
cdr3_nt: TGTGCCAGCAGCTTAGTAGCAGGCGATTCCTACGAGCAGTACTTC

v_call: TRBV6-1
clone_size: many
j_call: TRBJ2-4
d_call: .
cdr3_aa: CASSEIFAGWGIQYF
cdr3_nt: TGTGCCAGCAGTGAGATTTTTGCAGGGTGGGGCATTCAGTACTTC

v_call: TRBV7-9
clone_size: .
j_call: TRBJ1-2
d_call: TRBD1
cdr3_aa: CASSLSPGQGDYGYTF
cdr3_nt: TGTGCCAGCAGCTTAAGCCCCGGACAGGGGGACTATGGCTACACCTTC

v_call: TRBV7-3
clone_size: .
j_call: TRBJ2-2
d_call: TRBD2
cdr3_aa: CASSPRGLAGATGELFF
cdr3_nt: TGTGCCAGCAGCCCAAGGGGACTAGCGGGAGCGACCGGGGAGCTGTTTTTT

v_call: TRBV4-3
clone_size: many
j_call: TRBJ2-5
d_call: TRBD1
cdr3_aa: CASSRGQSVQETQYF
cdr3_nt: TGCGCCAGCAGCCGGGGACAGAGTGTCCAAGAGACCCAGTACTTC

v_call: TRBV6-5
clone_size: few
j_call: TRBJ2-5
d_call: TRBD2
cdr3_aa: CASTPRGASRETQYF
cdr3_nt: TGTGCCAGCACCCCGCGGGGGGCTAGTAGGGAGACCCAGTACTTC

v_call: TRBV9
clone_size: .
j_call: TRBJ2-7
d_call: .
cdr3_aa: CASSAIGTGLEQYF
cdr3_nt: TGTGCCAGCAGCGCAATAGGAACAGGGCTCGAGCAGTACTTC

v_call: TRBV7-3
clone_size: .
j_call: TRBJ2-6
d_call: TRBD2
cdr3_aa: CASSRLAGGVSGANVLTF
cdr3_nt: TGTGCCAGCAGCCGACTAGCGGGAGGCGTCTCTGGGGCCAACGTCCTGACTTTC

v_call: TRBV28
clone_size: many
j_call: TRBJ2-7
d_call: TRBD1
cdr3_aa: CASSSAGTVSYEQYF
cdr3_nt: TGTGCCAGCAGTTCGGCCGGGACAGTTTCCTACGAGCAGTACTTC

v_call: TRBV7-2
clone_size: .
j_call: TRBJ1-4
d_call: .
cdr3_aa: CASSLAGYATNEKLFF
cdr3_nt: TGTGCCAGCAGCTTAGCTGGGTACGCAACTAATGAAAAACTGTTTTTT